The 29 T cell receptor beta chains below were found in one sample sequenced in a study of neoadjuvant nivolumab and ipilimumab in lung cancer (TCRdb year 2020). The library was built by means of the immunoSEQ multiplex PCR assay. The table was pulled from immuneACCESS by TCRdb, which kept in-frame rearrangements only. Such tables lose some clones; where checked, under half of the loss comes from unresolved V genes, and the rest has no known cause. The sample yields 39,000 or so clones; about 91% were counted once. 2.5% to 3.5% of the sample is taken by the ten largest. Explained via the paper, the time point label denotes: pretherapy, before neoadjuvant immune checkpoint inhibitors. Sample: peripheral blood, taken before neoadjuvant nivolumab, alone or with ipilimumab. The receptor source for this set is an adult with non-small cell lung cancer.

This clone is a singleton in its sample. The gene calls are TRBV6-5 and TRBJ2-2; D is perhaps TRBD1 (6 bases). The germline V gene encodes CDR1 MNHEY and CDR2 SVGAGI. The CDR3 is 15 amino acids. The ends were cut back, 3 bases at V and 5 bases at J, with 13 bases in the middle. The CDR3 DNA follows: TGTGCCAGCAGTTATTTCAAAACAGGGACCGGGGAGCTGTTTTTT. This codes for CASSYFKTGTGELFF.

This rearrangement joins TRBV2 to TRBJ2-1, with TRBD1 matching over 11 bases. Germline lookup yields CDR1 SNHLY and CDR2 FYNNEI. V trimming: 8 bases; J trimming: 0 bases; junction bases outside the gene matches: 12. CDR3 length: 18 amino acids. This CDR3 is CASSRRTGGADSYNEQFF. The CDR3 DNA reads TGTGCCAGCTCCAGAAGGACAGGGGGCGCGGACTCCTACAATGAGCAGTTCTTC.

J is TRBJ2-5 and V is TRBV10-3; D remains unclear. V dropped 6 bases and J dropped 4 bases, with 9 bases sitting between them. Germline-derived CDR1 and CDR2 are ENHRY and SYGVKD. CDR3 length: 12 amino acids. The CDR3 sequence: CAISERLETQYF. The CDR3 coding sequence is TGTGCCATCAGCGAAAGGTTAGAGACCCAGTACTTC.

This chain uses TRBV30 with TRBJ2-3; no firm D call. The CDR3 sequence is 13 residues long. V shed 4 bases and J shed 0 bases, with 8 bases lying between them. CDR1 is GTSNPN and CDR2 is SVGIG in the germline V gene (reference sequence). CDR3 in amino acids: CAWNWASTDTQYF. Here the CDR3 DNA reads TGTGCCTGGAATTGGGCTAGCACAGATACGCAGTATTTT.

This sequence joins TRBV6-5 and TRBJ2-1; TRBD2 aligns across 13 bases. The germline V gene has CDR1 MNHEY and CDR2 SVGAGI. There are 13 residues in the CDR3. V was clipped by 6 bases and J by 15 bases; unmatched bases: 8. CDR3 amino acids: CASSLGLAGYLFF. In nucleotides, the CDR3 is TGTGCCAGCAGCCTGGGACTAGCGGGATATCTGTTCTTC.

The rearrangement joins TRBV18 to TRBJ2-7; 10 bases fit TRBD2. With V trimmed by 0 bases and J by 4 bases, 3 bases remained unmatched. CDR3 size: 15 residues. Germline V lookup: CDR1 KGHSH, CDR2 LQKENI. In DNA, the CDR3 is TGTGCCAGCTCACCACCGGCAGCGGGAGGGTACGAGCAGTACTTC. Translation: CASSPPAAGGYEQYF.

The J gene is TRBJ2-6, the V gene TRBV4-1; D might be TRBD2 (5 bases). CDR1 MGHRA and CDR2 YSYEKL come from the germline V gene. Trimming left V 4 bases short and J 0 bases short, with 16 bases between. The CDR3 is made up of 18 amino acids. The CDR3 here is CASSPFVAPISGANVLTF. The CDR3 DNA sequence: TGCGCCAGCAGCCCGTTCGTAGCGCCAATCTCTGGGGCCAACGTCCTGACTTTC.

The chain combines TRBV4-3 with TRBJ1-1; D may be TRBD1 (6 bases). The CDR3 is made up of 15 amino acids. The V gene lost 1 base and the J gene lost 1 base, with 10 bases spanning the gap. The germline V gene has CDR1 LGHNA and CDR2 YSLEER. CDR3 loop: CASSQASTGNTEAFF. DNA of the CDR3: TGCGCCAGCAGCCAAGCTTCGACAGGGAACACTGAAGCTTTCTTT.

By its share, this clone is medium-sized. The chain recombines TRBV19 with TRBJ2-5, with 9 bases matching TRBD2. The CDR3 spans 16 residues. CDR1 and CDR2 (germline): LNHDA, SQIVND (reference sequence). V dropped 5 bases and J dropped 5; count of bases not matched to a gene: 12. CDR3 sequence: CASSFTGTSPSETQYF. Here the CDR3 DNA reads TGTGCCAGTAGTTTCACCGGGACTAGCCCGTCGGAGACCCAGTACTTC.

In this sample, this clone turned up once. The same CDR3 also results from other DNA sequences found in this sample. The rearrangement links TRBV18 to TRBJ2-3; no definite D call. The CDR3 consists of 13 residues. The germline V gene encodes CDR1 KGHSH and CDR2 LQKENI. V was trimmed by 0 bases and J by 1 base, leaving 2 bases between them. CDR3 bases: TGTGCCAGCTCACCACCAGGCACAGATACGCAGTATTTT. This codes for CASSPPGTDTQYF.

The V gene is TRBV4-2, the J gene TRBJ1-4; D gene ambiguous. The CDR3 spans 15 residues. Germline V gene sequence: CDR1 LGHNA, CDR2 YNFKEQ. Trimming stripped 0 bases from V and 8 bases from J, with 13 bases between. The CDR3 bases are TGTGCCAGCAGCCAAGATTTCGAGGGTCAGGAAAAACTGTTTTTT. Its protein is CASSQDFEGQEKLFF.

The V gene is TRBV29-1, the J gene TRBJ2-5, with D possibly TRBD1 on 6 matching bases. Germline CDR1 reads SQVTM; CDR2 reads ANQGSEA. V was pared by 7 bases and J by 5 bases, with 14 bases between. The length of the CDR3 is 12 residues. CDR3 region: CSAGQIEETQYF. CDR3 nucleotide sequence: TGCAGCGCGGGACAAATAGAGGAGACCCAGTACTTC. Full variable domain (rest looked up from reference TRBV29-1 and TRBJ2-5): SAVISQKPSRDICQRGTSLTIQCQVDSQVTMMFWYRQQPGQSLTLIATANQGSEATYESGFVIDKFPISRPNLTFSTLTVSNMSPEDSSIYLCSAGQIEETQYFGPGTRLLVL.

The chain links TRBV7-9 to TRBJ2-1; D is perhaps TRBD1 or TRBD2 (5 bases each). The CDR3 extends over 15 amino acids. CDR1 is SEHNR and CDR2 is FQNEAQ in the germline V gene (reference sequence). The ends were cut back, 6 bases at V and 9 bases at J, with 21 bases in the middle. CDR3 DNA sequence: TGTGCCAGCAGGGCGCAGGGTGACGGGATTAGTGAGCAGTTCTTC. Residues: CASRAQGDGISEQFF.

The rearrangement joins TRBV4-2 to TRBJ2-7; 9 bases line up with TRBD2. The V segment lost 4 bases and the J segment 2 bases; nucleotides outside the gene matches: 9. Germline assignment: CDR1 LGHNA and CDR2 YNFKEQ. The CDR3 totals 16 residues. The chain's CDR3 is CASSPEEAGGTYEQYF. In DNA, the CDR3 is TGTGCCAGCAGCCCAGAGGAGGCGGGAGGGACCTACGAGCAGTACTTC.

The J gene is TRBJ2-7, the V gene TRBV6-5; a possible D gene is TRBD2 (5 bases). In germline, CDR1 is MNHEY, CDR2 SVGAGI. Trimming took 5 bases from V and 7 from J, leaving 21 bases between them. This CDR3 spans 15 amino acids. As DNA, the CDR3 is TGTGCCAGCAGTATGCCGGGCAGGACTGTATGGGAGCAGTACTTC. Translation: CASSMPGRTVWEQYF.

The CDR3 is CASRRTGLYGYTF. CDR3 bases: TGTGCCAGCAGACGAACAGGGCTCTATGGCTACACCTTC. V and J are TRBV25-1 and TRBJ1-2; D possibly corresponds to TRBD1 (6 bases). Trimming removed 6 bases at V and 4 bases at J, with 12 bases between. Germline V gene lookup returns CDR1 MGHDK and CDR2 SYGVNS. The CDR3 has 13 residues.

The chain joins TRBV10-3 to TRBJ2-5, with TRBD1 matching 7 bases. V lost 6 bases to trimming and J lost 5 bases; unmatched junction nucleotides: 9. Germline CDR1 is ENHRY and CDR2 is SYGVKD. This CDR3 is 14 amino acids long. CDR3 protein: CAISDSGTDETQYF. The CDR3 DNA follows: TGTGCCATCAGCGACTCCGGGACAGATGAGACCCAGTACTTC.

The gene calls are TRBV18 and TRBJ2-5; D is uncertain. CDR3 size: 15 residues. Per the germline V gene, CDR1 is KGHSH and CDR2 is LQKENI. V lost 1 base, J lost 5 bases, and 14 bases lay in between. The CDR3 here is CASSPRIYSMETQYF. CDR3 nucleotides: TGTGCCAGCTCACCACGCATATATAGTATGGAGACCCAGTACTTC.

The J gene is TRBJ2-7, the V gene TRBV5-6; TRBD1 agrees at 9 bases. This CDR3 region has 15 residues. Germline V gives CDR1 SGHDT, CDR2 YYEEEE. Trimming took 2 bases from V and 5 from J; bases not matched to a gene: 8. CDR3 sequence (DNA): TGTGCCAGCAGCTTAGGGGGACAGGGATTGCACGAGCAGTACTTC. Amino acid sequence: CASSLGGQGLHEQYF.

The count of this clone is one. V and J are TRBV5-1 and TRBJ2-5; no clear D. Per the germline V gene, CDR1 is SGHRS and CDR2 is YFSETQ. V dropped 4 bases and J dropped 1 base, with 11 bases sitting between them. The CDR3 is 14 amino acids. This chain's CDR3 is CASSGRVTQETQYF. The CDR3 DNA sequence: TGCGCCAGCAGCGGGCGAGTCACCCAAGAGACCCAGTACTTC.

This chain joins TRBV4-2 and TRBJ1-5; D gene uncertain. The CDR3 has 19 amino acids. The V gene lost 0 bases and the J gene lost 6 bases, with 24 bases spanning the gap. CDR1 is LGHNA, CDR2 YNFKEQ, per germline. CDR3 protein: CASSQDLTGGSSGSQPQHF. Written as DNA, the CDR3 is TGTGCCAGCAGCCAAGACCTGACGGGCGGGAGCTCGGGGTCTCAGCCCCAGCATTTT.

The chain employs TRBV7-8 and TRBJ1-1, with D maybe TRBD1 (5 bases). CDR3 length: 19 residues. Germline loops: CDR1 SGHVS, CDR2 FQNEAQ. With 0 bases removed from V and 4 bases from J, the gap between germline ends came to 24 bases. Here the CDR3 reads CASSLAPGVLGRVGTEAFF. The CDR3 DNA reads as TGTGCCAGCAGCTTAGCGCCGGGAGTTTTGGGGCGCGTGGGCACTGAAGCTTTCTTT.

The chain recombines TRBV19 with TRBJ1-2; no reliable D call. The CDR3 runs to 13 residues. The germline CDR1 and CDR2 sequences are LNHDA and SQIVND (reference sequence). V lost 0 bases and J 4 bases, leaving 6 bases between the germline ends. The CDR3 sequence is CASSIDGRYGYTF. The CDR3 nucleotides are TGTGCCAGTAGTATAGACGGACGCTATGGCTACACCTTC.

The chain joins TRBV6-6 to TRBJ1-4; perhaps TRBD1 as D (6 bases). There are 11 residues in the CDR3. Germline V CDR1 and CDR2: MNHNY, SVGAGI (reference sequence). CDR3 nucleotide sequence: TGTGGAGCAGGGGTGGGGGAAAAACTGTTTTTT. It encodes CGAGVGEKLFF.

The chain employs TRBV7-8 and TRBJ2-7, with 9 nucleotides matching TRBD1. In germline, CDR1 is SGHVS, CDR2 FQNEAQ. V was pared by 4 bases and J by 5 bases, with 15 bases of the junction left unmatched. The CDR3 has 17 amino acids. CDR3 nucleotides: TGTGCCAGCAGCTCGTTTTCTGGGACAGGGTATGTAAACGAGCAGTACTTC. Translating it yields CASSSFSGTGYVNEQYF.

The CDR3 nucleotides read TGTGCCAGCAGCGTGGGACAGGGAAAATCTACTGAAGCTTTCTTT. It is translated as CASSVGQGKSTEAFF. The genes are TRBV5-8 and TRBJ1-1; 9 bases map to TRBD1. This CDR3 has 15 residues. Germline CDR1 and CDR2: SGHTS and YDEGEE. The ends lost 4 bases at V and 5 bases at J; junction bases unmatched: 9.

J is TRBJ1-1 and V is TRBV7-3, with a possible D match to TRBD1 (5 bases). Trimming removed 2 bases at V and 1 base at J, with 8 bases between. This CDR3 region has 14 residues. Germline CDR1 reads SGHTA; CDR2 reads FQGTGA. In DNA, the CDR3 is TGTGCCAGCAGCTTACATCAGGGGAACACTGAAGCTTTCTTT. Protein: CASSLHQGNTEAFF.

The chain links TRBV19 to TRBJ1-1; D unclear. The V gene lost 1 base and the J gene lost 2 bases, with 8 bases spanning the gap. Germline-derived CDR1 and CDR2 are LNHDA and SQIVND (reference sequence). The CDR3 spans 14 residues. The CDR3 DNA is TGTGCCAGTAGTATAGTATGGGGAAACACTGAAGCTTTCTTT. Translation: CASSIVWGNTEAFF. Supplemented by reference TRBV19 and TRBJ1-1, the full variable domain reads DGGITQSPKYLFRKEGQNVTLSCEQNLNHDAMYWYRQDPGQGLRLIYYSQIVNDFQKGDIAEGYSVSREKKESFPLTVTSAQKNPTAFYLCASSIVWGNTEAFFGQGTRLTVV.

This clone was observed once. The chain couples TRBV11-1 to TRBJ1-1; D is ambiguous. The germline V gene encodes CDR1 SGHAT and CDR2 FQDESV (reference sequence). Between the trimmed V and J ends, which lost 1 base and 4 bases, there was a span of 16 bases. The CDR3 has 16 residues. The CDR3 sequence: CASSLGGRDFGTEAFF. The CDR3 nucleotides read TGTGCCAGCAGCTTAGGTGGCAGAGACTTTGGCACTGAAGCTTTCTTT.